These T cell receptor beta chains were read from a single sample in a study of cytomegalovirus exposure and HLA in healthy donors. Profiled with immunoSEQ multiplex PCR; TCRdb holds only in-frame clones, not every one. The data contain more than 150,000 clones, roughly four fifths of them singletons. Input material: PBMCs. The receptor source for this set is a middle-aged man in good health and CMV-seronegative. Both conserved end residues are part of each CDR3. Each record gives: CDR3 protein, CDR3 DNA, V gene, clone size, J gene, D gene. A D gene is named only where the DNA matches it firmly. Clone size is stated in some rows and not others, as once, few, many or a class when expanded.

CASSDTLGVNRDEQFF TGTGCCAGCAGTGATACTCTAGGGGTAAATAGGGATGAGCAGTTCTTC TRBV2 . TRBJ2-1 .
CASSGPGTVNYGYTF TGTGCCAGCAGTGGCCCCGGGACAGTTAACTATGGCTACACCTTC TRBV28 . TRBJ1-2 TRBD1
CASRRRTGPDTEAFF TGTGCCAGCAGGCGGCGGACAGGGCCCGACACTGAAGCTTTCTTT TRBV7-2 . TRBJ1-1 TRBD1
CASRIAIGYEQYF TGTGCCAGCAGGATAGCGATCGGTTACGAGCAGTACTTC TRBV28 . TRBJ2-7 .
CASSEFPGGGETQYF TGTGCCAGCAGCGAATTTCCCGGGGGGGGAGAGACCCAGTACTTC TRBV27 . TRBJ2-5 TRBD2
CASSFPAGGSTDTQYF TGTGCCAGCAGCTTTCCAGCGGGAGGTAGCACAGATACGCAGTATTTT TRBV5-4 . TRBJ2-3 TRBD2
CASSFAGIDTQYF TGTGCCAGCAGCTTCGCAGGGATAGATACGCAGTATTTT TRBV7-2 . TRBJ2-3 .
CAWSGVAGYNEQFF TGTGCCTGGAGTGGAGTAGCGGGTTACAATGAGCAGTTCTTC TRBV30 . TRBJ2-1 TRBD2
CASSFGGAGELFF TGTGCCAGCAGCTTCGGGGGGGCCGGGGAGCTGTTTTTT TRBV7-6 . TRBJ2-2 TRBD2
CASRKGEWDTGELFF TGTGCCAGCAGAAAGGGGGAGTGGGACACCGGGGAGCTGTTTTTT TRBV28 once TRBJ2-2 .
CASSEGSTEAFF TGCGCCAGCTCGGAAGGGAGCACTGAAGCTTTCTTT TRBV5-1 . TRBJ1-1 .
CASSLSGGGYTEAFF TGTGCCAGCAGTTTGTCGGGCGGGGGGTACACTGAAGCTTTCTTT TRBV27 . TRBJ1-1 .
CASSPRGQELNEQFF TGTGCCAGCAGCCCAAGGGGACAGGAGCTCAATGAGCAGTTCTTC TRBV7-8 . TRBJ2-1 TRBD1
CASSFGQGGTEAFF TGTGCCAGCAGCTTTGGACAGGGGGGCACTGAAGCTTTCTTT TRBV5-5 few TRBJ1-1 TRBD1
CASSEGTTNLYEQYF TGCGCCAGCAGTGAAGGGACTACTAACCTCTACGAGCAGTACTTC TRBV10-2 . TRBJ2-7 TRBD2
CASSLALAGATDTQYF TGTGCCAGCAGCTTAGCGCTAGCGGGAGCCACAGATACGCAGTATTTT TRBV7-2 . TRBJ2-3 TRBD2
CASSERILQDYSYEQYF TGTGCCAGCAGTGAAAGGATCTTACAGGATTACTCCTACGAGCAGTACTTC TRBV6-1 . TRBJ2-7 .
CASSLGPAPTDTQYF TGCGCCAGCAGCTTGGGGCCAGCGCCCACCGATACGCAGTATTTT TRBV5-1 . TRBJ2-3 .
CASSRGGTQYF TGTGCCAGCAGCCGCGGTGGGACCCAGTACTTC TRBV7-9 . TRBJ2-5 .
CASSKGAEETQYF TGTGCCAGCAGTAAGGGGGCTGAGGAGACCCAGTACTTC TRBV21-1 . TRBJ2-5 .
CASSQRGLANEQYF TGTGCCAGCAGCCAAAGGGGACTAGCCAACGAGCAGTACTTC TRBV4-2 once TRBJ2-7 TRBD2
CASSLATGAHGYTF TGTGCCAGCAGCTTGGCGACAGGGGCGCATGGCTACACCTTC TRBV5-6 . TRBJ1-2 TRBD1
CASSVGEGNQPQHF TGTGCCAGCAGCGTAGGGGAGGGCAATCAGCCCCAGCATTTT TRBV2 few TRBJ1-5 .
CASSRGHLPYEQYF TGTGCCAGCAGCAGGGGACACCTACCTTACGAGCAGTACTTC TRBV28 . TRBJ2-7 .
CASGKDSYEQYF TGTGCCAGCGGTAAGGACAGCTACGAGCAGTACTTC TRBV2 . TRBJ2-7 .
CASSQGQQETQYF TGCGCCAGCAGCCAAGGACAGCAAGAGACCCAGTACTTC TRBV5-1 . TRBJ2-5 .
CASSSPGTGEETQYF TGTGCCAGCAGCTCACCCGGGACAGGGGAAGAGACCCAGTACTTC TRBV5-6 . TRBJ2-5 TRBD1
CASSLWASGTYEQYF TGCGCCAGCAGCTTGTGGGCTAGCGGGACATACGAGCAGTACTTC TRBV5-1 . TRBJ2-7 TRBD2
CSVAEGSSNQPQHF TGCAGCGTCGCGGAGGGCTCAAGCAATCAGCCCCAGCATTTT TRBV29-1 once TRBJ1-5 .
CASSEASGEQETQYF TGTGCCAGCAGTGAAGCTTCGGGAGAGCAAGAGACCCAGTACTTC TRBV2 . TRBJ2-5 .
CASSTRGGPNTGELFF TGTGCCAGTAGTACAAGGGGGGGCCCGAACACCGGGGAGCTGTTTTTT TRBV19 once TRBJ2-2 .
CASSPRAGVRETQYF TGTGCCAGCAGCCCCCGTGCGGGTGTTAGGGAGACCCAGTACTTC TRBV6-6 few TRBJ2-5 .
CASSLWGSYEQYF TGTGCCAGCAGTTTATGGGGCAGCTACGAGCAGTACTTC TRBV27 . TRBJ2-7 .
CASSQDPQGYGYTF TGCGCCAGCAGCCAAGATCCTCAGGGATATGGCTACACCTTC TRBV4-1 . TRBJ1-2 .
CASSVGQGGEQYF TGCGCCAGCAGCGTGGGACAGGGGGGAGAGCAGTACTTC TRBV5-1 . TRBJ2-7 TRBD1
CASSETYGIQYF TGTGCCAGCAGTGAAACGTACGGCATTCAGTACTTC TRBV6-1 . TRBJ2-4 .
CASMAGENTEAFF TGTGCCAGCATGGCGGGGGAGAACACTGAAGCTTTCTTT TRBV2 . TRBJ1-1 .
CSVVGENQPQHF TGCAGCGTTGTCGGAGAAAATCAGCCCCAGCATTTT TRBV29-1 few TRBJ1-5 .
CASSFTGEETQYF TGTGCCAGCAGCTTTACAGGGGAAGAGACCCAGTACTTC TRBV11-2 . TRBJ2-5 TRBD1
CASSWGDRGPTDTQYF TGTGCCAGCAGTTGGGGAGACAGGGGGCCCACAGATACGCAGTATTTT TRBV27 . TRBJ2-3 TRBD1
CASRQDSLDYGYTF TGTGCCAGCAGACAGGACAGTCTAGACTATGGCTACACCTTC TRBV7-9 . TRBJ1-2 .
CASSLYRGNGYTF TGTGCCAGCAGTTTATACAGGGGTAATGGCTACACCTTC TRBV27 . TRBJ1-2 TRBD1
CASSDGTSGNEQFF TGTGCCAGCAGTGACGGGACTAGCGGCAATGAGCAGTTCTTC TRBV6-4 few TRBJ2-1 TRBD2
CASTYGQGKSYGNTIYF TGCGCCAGCACGTATGGACAGGGGAAGTCATATGGAAACACCATATATTTT TRBV5-1 . TRBJ1-3 TRBD1
CASSPGRVGYTF TGTGCCAGCTCACCGGGCAGGGTAGGCTACACCTTC TRBV18 . TRBJ1-2 .
CASKREAPQHF TGTGCCAGTAAAAGGGAGGCGCCCCAGCATTTT TRBV6-1 . TRBJ1-5 .
CSVREGSYNEQFF TGCAGCGTTAGAGAGGGCTCCTACAATGAGCAGTTCTTC TRBV29-1 . TRBJ2-1 .
CASSKTGTGARGNSPLHF TGTGCCAGTAGTAAAACCGGGACAGGGGCCCGGGGCAATTCACCCCTCCACTTT TRBV19 . TRBJ1-6 TRBD1
CASSLTSGSHEQYF TGCGCCAGCAGCTTGACTAGCGGGAGCCACGAGCAGTACTTC TRBV5-1 few TRBJ2-7 TRBD2
CASSLIGSQGEKLFF TGTGCCAGCAGCTTGATTGGTTCCCAGGGCGAAAAACTGTTTTTT TRBV5-6 . TRBJ1-4 .
CAWRTSVAYEQYF TGTGCCTGGCGGACTAGCGTGGCCTACGAGCAGTACTTC TRBV30 . TRBJ2-7 TRBD2
CASSGGGNEQYF TGTGCCAGCAGCGGAGGAGGGAACGAGCAGTACTTC TRBV9 . TRBJ2-7 .
CASSSRTGGNTGELFF TGCGCCAGCAGCTCGAGGACAGGGGGCAACACCGGGGAGCTGTTTTTT TRBV5-1 . TRBJ2-2 TRBD1
CASSELAGYTGELFF TGTGCCAGCAGTGAACTAGCGGGATATACCGGGGAGCTGTTTTTT TRBV2 once TRBJ2-2 TRBD2
CASSRTGTTNTEAFF TGTGCCAGCAGTCGGACAGGGACGACGAACACTGAAGCTTTCTTT TRBV6-1 . TRBJ1-1 TRBD1
CASSFRVRTDTQYF TGTGCCAGCAGTTTCCGGGTTCGCACAGATACGCAGTATTTT TRBV28 . TRBJ2-3 .
CASSSPKGDYEETQYF TGCGCCAGCTCTTCCCCTAAGGGGGACTACGAAGAGACCCAGTACTTC TRBV5-1 . TRBJ2-5 .
CASSYGLDRMRTGANGLTF TGCGCCAGCAGCTACGGGTTGGACAGGATGAGGACTGGGGCCAACGGCCTGACTTTC TRBV5-1 . TRBJ2-6 TRBD1